This T cell receptor beta chain was recorded in a study of cytomegalovirus exposure and HLA in healthy donors. Study conclusions and caveats: Researchers catalogued roughly 170 TCR beta chains as cytomegalovirus-associated.

About this clone itself: Its antigen remains unknown.

This PCR relied on a set of 60 Vbeta primers and 13 Jbeta primers. Assay: immunoSEQ multiplex PCR; the TCRdb copy retains only in-frame clones and omits some. The sample lists under 200,000 clones, more than 65% occurring once. Germline-derived CDR1 and CDR2 are MNHEY and SVGAGI. With 5 bases removed from V and 7 bases from J, the gap between germline ends came to 9 bases. This CDR3 comprises 11 residues. The specimen was PBMCs. The clonotype comes from a woman in her twenties or thirties in good health and CMV-seropositive. The rearrangement joins TRBV6-5 to TRBJ2-7; TRBD2 is a possible D gene (5 bases). The CDR3 region is CASSRETEQYF. In DNA, the CDR3 is TGTGCCAGCAGTAGGGAGACAGAGCAGTACTTC.